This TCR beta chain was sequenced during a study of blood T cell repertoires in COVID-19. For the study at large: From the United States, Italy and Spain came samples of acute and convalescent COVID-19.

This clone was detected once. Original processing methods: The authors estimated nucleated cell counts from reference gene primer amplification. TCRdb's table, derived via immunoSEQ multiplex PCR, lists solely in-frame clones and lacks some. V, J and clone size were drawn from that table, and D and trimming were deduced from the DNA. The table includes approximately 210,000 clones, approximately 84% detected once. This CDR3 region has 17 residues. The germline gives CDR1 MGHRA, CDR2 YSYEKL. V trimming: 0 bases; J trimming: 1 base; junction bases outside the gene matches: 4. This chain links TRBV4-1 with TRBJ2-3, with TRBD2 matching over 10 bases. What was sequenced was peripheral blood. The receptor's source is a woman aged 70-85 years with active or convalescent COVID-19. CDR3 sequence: CASSQEIAGGGTDTQYF. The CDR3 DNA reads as TGCGCCAGCAGCCAAGAGATAGCGGGAGGAGGCACAGATACGCAGTATTTT.